Listed below are T cell receptor beta chains from one sample, sequenced in a study of spatial heterogeneity in lung cancer. Each CDR3 protein gets one entry after TCRdb re-called the 5' RACE reads with MiXCR. Altogether approximately 70,000 distinct CDR3 sequences are present, approximately 9% being singletons, with the ten largest covering under 2.5%. The specimen was PBMCs, collected at follow-up. Receptors were obtained from a female donor with early-stage non-small cell lung cancer. Each CDR3 is given with its conserved first and last residue. The D gene is left open where the match is weak. For some rows the clone size is stated as once, few or many, or as a class when expanded; others skip it.

TRBV30	TRBJ1-1	many	-	TGTGCCTGGAGGGGGATTGCGCCTGAAGCTTTCTTT	CAWRGIAPEAFF
TRBV6-5	TRBJ1-1	many	-	TGTGCCAGCTCGGATCGGGGGACTCTGAACACTGAAGCTTTCTTT	CASSDRGTLNTEAFF
TRBV10-3	TRBJ2-2	few	TRBD1	TGTGCCATCAGTGAACAGGGGGCTAACACCGGGGAGCTGTTTTTT	CAISEQGANTGELFF
TRBV29-1	TRBJ2-7	many	TRBD2	TGCAGCGGGACTAGCGGGAGCTACGAGCAGTACTTC	CSGTSGSYEQYF
TRBV6-1	TRBJ1-2	many	TRBD1	TGTGCCAGCAGTGAAGCGCGACCAGGGGGCTTCTTGGGTGGCTACACCTTC	CASSEARPGGFLGGYTF
TRBV29-1	TRBJ2-2	-	-	TGCAGCGTTGGGCAGGTGGACGGGGAGCTGTTTTTT	CSVGQVDGELFF
TRBV7-8	TRBJ2-1	many	TRBD2	TGTGCCAGCAGCTCGAGTAGCGGGATTCAGTTCTTC	CASSSSSGIQFF
TRBV2	TRBJ1-1	many	TRBD1	TGTGCCAGCCGTCTACAGGGGAGGTACGCTGAAGCTTTCTTT	CASRLQGRYAEAFF
TRBV23-1	TRBJ2-7	many	-	TGCGCCAGCAGTCATTCGAAAGAGGGTGACAGGCCTTTCGGCGAGCAGTACTTC	CASSHSKEGDRPFGEQYF
TRBV11-3	TRBJ2-3	many	TRBD2	TGTGCCAGCAGCCGCCGTACTAGCGGGAGTTCTTTCTCCCTCGATACGCAGTATTTT	CASSRRTSGSSFSLDTQYF
TRBV5-1	TRBJ1-5	many	-	TGCGCCAGCAGCTTTGGGGACGGTCAGCCCCAGCATTTT	CASSFGDGQPQHF
TRBV7-3	TRBJ2-2	few	TRBD2	TGTGCCAGCAGCTTCCTAGCGGGAGGGGGAGCCGGGGAGCTGTTTTTT	CASSFLAGGGAGELFF
TRBV7-9	TRBJ2-2	many	-	TGTGCCAGCAGTTCCTCGAATGCCGGGGAGCTGTTTTTT	CASSSSNAGELFF
TRBV9	TRBJ2-3	many	-	TGTGCCAGCAGCCAACACTCCAGCTCAACAGTGTGGGGCACAGATACGCAGTATTTT	CASSQHSSSTVWGTDTQYF
TRBV7-6	TRBJ2-7	many	-	TGTGCCAGCAGCTCGGAGACAGGATACGAGCAGTACTTC	CASSSETGYEQYF
TRBV6-5	TRBJ2-3	medium-sized	TRBD1	TGTGCCAGCAGTTGGGGACAGGGAACAGATACGCAGTATTTT	CASSWGQGTDTQYF
TRBV7-8	TRBJ1-1	many	-	TGTGCCAGCAGCTTAGTTCCAAAGATGAACACTGAAGCTTTCTTT	CASSLVPKMNTEAFF
TRBV7-9	TRBJ2-2	few	-	TGTGCCAGCAGCTTATTACAGGGCGGGACCGGGGAGCTGTTTTTT	CASSLLQGGTGELFF
TRBV20-1	TRBJ2-7	many	TRBD2	TGCAGTGCTAGTTCCCTAGCGGGAGACGAGCAGTACTTC	CSASSLAGDEQYF
TRBV12-3/TRBV12-4	TRBJ1-5	many	-	TGTGCCAGCAGTCTTCAGGGTACCCAGGGGCCCCAGCATTTT	CASSLQGTQGPQHF
TRBV25-1	TRBJ2-5	-	-	TGTGCCAGCAGTGGCTGGGGAGCCCAAGAGACCCAGTACTTC	CASSGWGAQETQYF
TRBV20-1	TRBJ2-3	many	TRBD2	TGCAGTGCTAGAGGCCCCGGGACTAGCAGAGCAGATACGCAGTATTTT	CSARGPGTSRADTQYF
TRBV20-1	TRBJ1-2	-	-	TGCAGTGCCCGAGAGCGTTATGGCTACACCTTC	CSARERYGYTF
TRBV2	TRBJ1-1	many	-	TGTGCCTCGGGGGACACCCTGAACACTGAAGCTTTCTTT	CASGDTLNTEAFF
TRBV5-1	TRBJ2-3	-	TRBD2	TGCGCCAGCAGCGCGTCGACTAGCGGCACAGATACGCAGTATTTT	CASSASTSGTDTQYF
TRBV27	TRBJ2-1	many	TRBD2	TGTGCCAGCAGTCCGACTAGCGGGAATTACAATGAGCAGTTCTTC	CASSPTSGNYNEQFF
TRBV6-5	TRBJ2-3	few	-	TGTGCCAGCAGTTACTCGAGAGGTTCAGATACGCAGTATTTT	CASSYSRGSDTQYF
TRBV20-1	TRBJ2-5	many	-	TGCAGTGCTAATCCCGGGACGGCCCTAGGAGAGACCCAGTACTTC	CSANPGTALGETQYF
TRBV4-1	TRBJ1-1	few	-	TGCGCCAGCAGGTCCAGGGGAACTGAAGCTTTCTTT	CASRSRGTEAFF
TRBV3-1	TRBJ2-2	many	-	TGTGCCAGCAGCCAAGATGTGACGAAAAGGGAGCTGTTTTTT	CASSQDVTKRELFF
TRBV2	TRBJ1-5	many	-	TGTGCCAGCAGGTGGGATCAGCCCCAGCATTTT	CASRWDQPQHF
TRBV7-3	TRBJ1-6	few	-	TGTGCCAGCAGCTTAATAGGGACGAATTCACCCCTCCACTTT	CASSLIGTNSPLHF
TRBV7-3	TRBJ2-7	many	-	TGTGCCAGCAGCTTAAACGACGGTCCCTACGAGCAGTACTTC	CASSLNDGPYEQYF
TRBV12-3/TRBV12-4	TRBJ1-1	many	-	TGTGCCAGCAGTAAAGGCCCCAGGATCATGGATGAAGCTTTCTTT	CASSKGPRIMDEAFF
TRBV18	TRBJ1-2	medium-sized	-	TGTGCCAGCTCCCAGGCGGGGATCGCTGGCTACACCTTC	CASSQAGIAGYTF
TRBV11-2	TRBJ1-1	many	-	TGTGCCAGCAAAATTAGTTTCGGTGGGCCCCGTGGGGGATCTGAAGCTTTCTTT	CASKISFGGPRGGSEAFF
TRBV3-1	TRBJ1-2	medium-sized	-	TGTGCCAGCAGCCAAGAACCCTACTTCGGGTCCCAGGAGGATGGCTACACCTTC	CASSQEPYFGSQEDGYTF
TRBV12-3/TRBV12-4	TRBJ1-3	few	TRBD1	TGTGCCAGCAGTTTGGGACAGCCCGGAAACACCATATATTTT	CASSLGQPGNTIYF
TRBV7-2	TRBJ2-7	many	TRBD1	TGTGCCAGCAGCTTAGCCCCAGACGGGGACAGGGAGCAGTACTTC	CASSLAPDGDREQYF
TRBV5-1	TRBJ2-1	many	-	TGCGCCAGCAGCTTGGACCAACATGAGCAGTTCTTC	CASSLDQHEQFF
TRBV6-6	TRBJ2-3	many	TRBD2	TGTGCCAGCAGTTGGCGGGAGTTAGTCACAGATACGCAGTATTTT	CASSWRELVTDTQYF
TRBV18	TRBJ2-6	many	-	TGTGCCAGCTCACCGAATCTCTCTGGGGCCAACGTCCTGACTTTC	CASSPNLSGANVLTF
TRBV5-1	TRBJ2-7	many	-	TGCGCCAGCAGCTTGGACCAGGGGAACGAGCAGTACTTC	CASSLDQGNEQYF
TRBV6-6	TRBJ2-1	many	TRBD2	TGTGCCAGCGGATTACCGGGAGGCTACAATGAGCAGTTCTTC	CASGLPGGYNEQFF
TRBV6-6	TRBJ2-3	many	TRBD2	TGTGCCAGCTTTAGAACCGGGACTAGCCTCACAGATACGCAGTATTTT	CASFRTGTSLTDTQYF
TRBV29-1	TRBJ1-1	many	-	TGCAGCGTTCCCGGACGGAGTGAAGCTTTCTTT	CSVPGRSEAFF
TRBV20-1	TRBJ1-1	many	-	TGCAGTCAACGCTTGAACACTGAAGCTTTCTTT	CSQRLNTEAFF
TRBV28	TRBJ2-7	-	TRBD1	TGTGCCAGCAGTCCACCCCGAGGGACAGGGGACCGCTACGAGCAGTACTTC	CASSPPRGTGDRYEQYF
TRBV4-1	TRBJ2-1	-	TRBD2	TGCGCCAGCAGCCCGGGACTAGCGGGAGCCTTAACCTACAATGAGCAGTTCTTC	CASSPGLAGALTYNEQFF
TRBV27	TRBJ2-1	many	-	TGTGCCAGCAGTTTGACTCCTCTTGACTACAATGAGCAGTTCTTC	CASSLTPLDYNEQFF
TRBV7-3	TRBJ2-1	-	-	TGTGCCAGCAGCTTATTCGCCGGGAGCTCCTACAATGAGCAGTTCTTC	CASSLFAGSSYNEQFF
TRBV6-5	TRBJ2-7	few	TRBD1	TGTGCCAGCGGGACAGGCAACGAGCAGTACTTC	CASGTGNEQYF
TRBV19	TRBJ2-5	many	TRBD1	TGTGCCAGTAGTAGCGACAGGGCGGCGACCCAGTACTTC	CASSSDRAATQYF
TRBV6-1	TRBJ2-1	many	TRBD2	TGTGGAGCCGGACTAGCGCTAGACAATGAGCAGTTCTTC	CGAGLALDNEQFF
TRBV7-9	TRBJ2-2	many	-	TGTGCCAGCAGCTTCGCGACAGCTGTCACCGGGGAGCTGTTTTTT	CASSFATAVTGELFF
TRBV18	TRBJ1-1	-	-	TGTGCCAGCTCACCAGACCAAATGGGTGAAGCTTTCTTT	CASSPDQMGEAFF
TRBV3-1	TRBJ2-5	many	-	TGTGCCAGCAGCAACCAAGAGACCCAGTACTTC	CASSNQETQYF
TRBV19	TRBJ2-7	-	-	TGTGCCAGTAGTACCCCGGGACACCACTACGAGCAGTACTTC	CASSTPGHHYEQYF